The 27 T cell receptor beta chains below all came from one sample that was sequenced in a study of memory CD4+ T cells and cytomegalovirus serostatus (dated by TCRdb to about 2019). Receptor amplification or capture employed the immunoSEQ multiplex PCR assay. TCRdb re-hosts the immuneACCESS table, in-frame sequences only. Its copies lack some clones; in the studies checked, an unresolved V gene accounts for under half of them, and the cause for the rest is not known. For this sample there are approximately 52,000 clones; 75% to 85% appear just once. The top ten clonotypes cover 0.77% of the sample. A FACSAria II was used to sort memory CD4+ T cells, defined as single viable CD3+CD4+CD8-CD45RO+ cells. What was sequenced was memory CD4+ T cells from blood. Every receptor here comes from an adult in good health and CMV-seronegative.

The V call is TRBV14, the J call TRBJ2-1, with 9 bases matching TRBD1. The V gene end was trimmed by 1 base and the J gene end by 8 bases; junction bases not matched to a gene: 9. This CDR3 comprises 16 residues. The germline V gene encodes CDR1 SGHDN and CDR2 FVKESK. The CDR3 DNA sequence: TGTGCCAGCAGCCAAGGGTTGGACAGGGGTCAGGATGAGCAGTTCTTC. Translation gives CASSQGLDRGQDEQFF. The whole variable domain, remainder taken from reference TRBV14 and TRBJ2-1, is EAGVTQFPSHSVIEKGQTVTLRCDPISGHDNLYWYRRVMGKEIKFLLHFVKESKQDESGMPNNRFLAERTGGTYSTLKVQPAELEDSGVYFCASSQGLDRGQDEQFFGPGTRLTVL.

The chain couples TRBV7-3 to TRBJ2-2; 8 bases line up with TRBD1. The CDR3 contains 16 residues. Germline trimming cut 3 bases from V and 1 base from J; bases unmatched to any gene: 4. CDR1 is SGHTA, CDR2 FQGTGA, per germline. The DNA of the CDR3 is TGTGCCAGCAGCTTGGGGACAGGACAGAACACCGGGGAGCTGTTTTTT. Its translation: CASSLGTGQNTGELFF.

The CDR3 nucleotides read TGTGCCAGCAGCCACGATTCAAGGAGGCCCACTAGCTCCTACAATGAGCAGTTCTTC. This sequence encodes CASSHDSRRPTSSYNEQFF. The chain couples TRBV2 to TRBJ2-1; a weak D match, TRBD2 (5 bases). Germline V gene lookup returns CDR1 SNHLY and CDR2 FYNNEI. Trimming pared 6 bases from V and 0 bases from J, leaving 24 bases between. The length of the CDR3 is 19 residues.

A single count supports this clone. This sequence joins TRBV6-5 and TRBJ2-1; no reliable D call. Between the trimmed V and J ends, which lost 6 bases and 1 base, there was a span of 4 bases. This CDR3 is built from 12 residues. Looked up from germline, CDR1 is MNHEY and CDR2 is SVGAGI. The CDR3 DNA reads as TGTGCCAGCAGGGGTTCCTACAATGAGCAGTTCTTC. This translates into CASRGSYNEQFF.

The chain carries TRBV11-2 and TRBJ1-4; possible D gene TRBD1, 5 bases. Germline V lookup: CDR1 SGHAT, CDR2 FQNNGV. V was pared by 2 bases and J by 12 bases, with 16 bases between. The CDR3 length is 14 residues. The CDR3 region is CASSLSGDRSELFF. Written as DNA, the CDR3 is TGTGCCAGCAGCTTATCCGGGGACCGCTCCGAACTGTTTTTT.

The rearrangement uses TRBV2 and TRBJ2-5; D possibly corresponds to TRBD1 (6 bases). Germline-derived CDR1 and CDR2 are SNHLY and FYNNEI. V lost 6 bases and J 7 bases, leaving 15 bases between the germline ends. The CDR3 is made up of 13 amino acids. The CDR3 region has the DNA TGTGCCAGCAGCGACAGGTTTGGGGTGACCCAGTACTTC. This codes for CASSDRFGVTQYF.

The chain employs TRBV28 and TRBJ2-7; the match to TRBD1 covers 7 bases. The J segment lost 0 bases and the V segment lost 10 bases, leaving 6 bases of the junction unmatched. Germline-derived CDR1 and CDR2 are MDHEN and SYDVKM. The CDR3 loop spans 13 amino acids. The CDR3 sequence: CATEYRGSYEQYF. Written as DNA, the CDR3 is TGTGCCACCGAATACAGGGGCTCCTACGAGCAGTACTTC.

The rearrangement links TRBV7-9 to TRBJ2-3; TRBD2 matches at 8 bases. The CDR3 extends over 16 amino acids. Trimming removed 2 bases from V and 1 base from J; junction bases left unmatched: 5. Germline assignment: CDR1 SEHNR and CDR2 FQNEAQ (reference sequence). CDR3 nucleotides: TGTGCCAGCAGCTTAAACCTAGCGGGTGGCACAGATACGCAGTATTTT. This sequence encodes CASSLNLAGGTDTQYF.

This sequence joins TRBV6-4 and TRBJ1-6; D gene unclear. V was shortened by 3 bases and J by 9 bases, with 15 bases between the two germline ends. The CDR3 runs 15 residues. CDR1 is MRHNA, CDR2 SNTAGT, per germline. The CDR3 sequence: CASSEKGLRSSPLHF. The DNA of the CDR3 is TGTGCCAGCAGTGAGAAAGGGTTGCGTTCTTCACCCCTCCACTTT.

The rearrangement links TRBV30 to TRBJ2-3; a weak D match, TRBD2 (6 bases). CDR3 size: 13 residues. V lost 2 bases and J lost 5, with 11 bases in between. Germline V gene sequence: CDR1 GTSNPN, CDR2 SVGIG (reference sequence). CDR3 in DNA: TGTGCCTGGAGTAAACGGGGGAGAGATACGCAGTATTTT. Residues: CAWSKRGRDTQYF.

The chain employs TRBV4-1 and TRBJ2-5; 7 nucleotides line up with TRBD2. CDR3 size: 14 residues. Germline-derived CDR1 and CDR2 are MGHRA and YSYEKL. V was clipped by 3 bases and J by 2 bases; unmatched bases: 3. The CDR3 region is CASSQLGGQETQYF. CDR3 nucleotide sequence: TGCGCCAGCAGCCAGTTGGGGGGGCAAGAGACCCAGTACTTC.

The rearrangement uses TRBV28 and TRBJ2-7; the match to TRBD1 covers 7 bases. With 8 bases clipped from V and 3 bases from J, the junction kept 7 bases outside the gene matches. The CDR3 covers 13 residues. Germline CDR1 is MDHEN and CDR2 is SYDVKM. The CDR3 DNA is TGTGCCAGCTGCCCGGGACAGCTCTACGAGCAGTACTTC. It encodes CASCPGQLYEQYF.

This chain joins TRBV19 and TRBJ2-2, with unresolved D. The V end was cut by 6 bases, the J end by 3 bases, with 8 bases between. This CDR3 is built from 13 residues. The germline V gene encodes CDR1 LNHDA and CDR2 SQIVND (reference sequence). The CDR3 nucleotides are TGTGCCAGTAGCACACAGCACACCGGGGAGCTGTTTTTT. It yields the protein CASSTQHTGELFF.

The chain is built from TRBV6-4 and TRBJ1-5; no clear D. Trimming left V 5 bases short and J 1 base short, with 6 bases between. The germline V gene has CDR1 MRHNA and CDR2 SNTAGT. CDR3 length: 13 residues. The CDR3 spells CASSRESNQPQHF. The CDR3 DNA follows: TGTGCCAGCAGTCGGGAAAGCAATCAGCCCCAGCATTTT.

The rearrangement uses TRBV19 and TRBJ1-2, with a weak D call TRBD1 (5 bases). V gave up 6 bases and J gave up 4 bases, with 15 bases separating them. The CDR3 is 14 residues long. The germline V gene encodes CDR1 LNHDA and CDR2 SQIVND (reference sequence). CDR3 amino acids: CASSGDGRLYGYTF. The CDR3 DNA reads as TGTGCCAGTAGCGGGGACGGACGACTCTATGGCTACACCTTC.

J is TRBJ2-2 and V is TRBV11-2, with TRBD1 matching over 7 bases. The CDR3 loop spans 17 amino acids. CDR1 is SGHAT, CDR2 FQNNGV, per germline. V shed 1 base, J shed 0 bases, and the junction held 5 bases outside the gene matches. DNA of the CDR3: TGTGCCAGCAGCTTAGGCCCGGACAGGTCGAACACCGGGGAGCTGTTTTTT. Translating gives CASSLGPDRSNTGELFF. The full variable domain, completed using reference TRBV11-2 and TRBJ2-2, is EAGVAQSPRYKIIEKRQSVAFWCNPISGHATLYWYQQILGQGPKLLIQFQNNGVVDDSQLPKDRFSAERLKGVDSTLKIQPAKLEDSAVYLCASSLGPDRSNTGELFFGEGSRLTVL.

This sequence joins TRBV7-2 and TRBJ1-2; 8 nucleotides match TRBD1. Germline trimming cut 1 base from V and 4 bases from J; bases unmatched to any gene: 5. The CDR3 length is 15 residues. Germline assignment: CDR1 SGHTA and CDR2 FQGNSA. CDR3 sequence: CASSLGRQGSYGYTF. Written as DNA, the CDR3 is TGTGCCAGCAGCTTAGGGAGACAGGGGAGCTATGGCTACACCTTC.

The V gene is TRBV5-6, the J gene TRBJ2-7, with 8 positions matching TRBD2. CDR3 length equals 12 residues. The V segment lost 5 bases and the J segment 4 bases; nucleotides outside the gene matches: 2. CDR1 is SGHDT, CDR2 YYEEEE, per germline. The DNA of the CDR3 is TGTGCCAGCAGATTAGCGGGGTACGAGCAGTACTTC. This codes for CASRLAGYEQYF. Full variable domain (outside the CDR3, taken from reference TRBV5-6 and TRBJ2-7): DAGVTQSPTHLIKTRGQQVTLRCSPKSGHDTVSWYQQALGQGPQFIFQYYEEEERQRGNFPDRFSGHQFPNYSSELNVNALLLGDSALYLCASRLAGYEQYFGPGTRLTVT.

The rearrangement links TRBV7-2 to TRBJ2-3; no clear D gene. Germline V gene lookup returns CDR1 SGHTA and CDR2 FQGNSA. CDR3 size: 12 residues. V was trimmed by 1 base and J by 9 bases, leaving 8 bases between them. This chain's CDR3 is CASSLEQRTQYF. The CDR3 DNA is TGTGCCAGCAGCTTAGAGCAGAGAACGCAGTATTTT. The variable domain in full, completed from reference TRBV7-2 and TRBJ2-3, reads GAGVSQSPSNKVTEKGKDVELRCDPISGHTALYWYRQSLGQGLEFLIYFQGNSAPDKSGLPSDRFSAERTGGSVSTLTIQRTQQEDSAVYLCASSLEQRTQYFGPGTRLTVL.

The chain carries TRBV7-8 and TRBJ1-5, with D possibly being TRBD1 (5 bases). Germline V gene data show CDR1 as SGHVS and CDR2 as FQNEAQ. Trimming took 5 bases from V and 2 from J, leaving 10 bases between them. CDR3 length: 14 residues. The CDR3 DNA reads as TGTGCCAGCAGCCTCAGGGAGGGCAATCAGCCCCAGCATTTT. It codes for CASSLREGNQPQHF.

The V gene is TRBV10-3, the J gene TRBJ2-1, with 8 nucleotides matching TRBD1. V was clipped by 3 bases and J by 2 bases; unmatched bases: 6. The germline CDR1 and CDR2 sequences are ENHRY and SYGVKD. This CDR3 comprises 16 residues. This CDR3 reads CAISELQGGAYNEQFF. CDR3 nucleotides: TGTGCCATCAGTGAATTACAGGGGGGAGCCTACAATGAGCAGTTCTTC.

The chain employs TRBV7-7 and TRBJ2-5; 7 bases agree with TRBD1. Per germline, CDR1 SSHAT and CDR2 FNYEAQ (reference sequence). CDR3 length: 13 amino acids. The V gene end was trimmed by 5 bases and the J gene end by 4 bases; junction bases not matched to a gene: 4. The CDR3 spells CASSTNRGETQYF. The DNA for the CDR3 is TGTGCCAGCAGCACAAACAGGGGAGAGACCCAGTACTTC.

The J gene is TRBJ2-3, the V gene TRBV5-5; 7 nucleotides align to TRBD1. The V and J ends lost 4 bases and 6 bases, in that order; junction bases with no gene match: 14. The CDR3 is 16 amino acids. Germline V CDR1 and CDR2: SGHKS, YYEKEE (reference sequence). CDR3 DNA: TGTGCCAGCAGCCCCGACTGGGCAGGGGGAAGGGATACGCAGTATTTT. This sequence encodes CASSPDWAGGRDTQYF.

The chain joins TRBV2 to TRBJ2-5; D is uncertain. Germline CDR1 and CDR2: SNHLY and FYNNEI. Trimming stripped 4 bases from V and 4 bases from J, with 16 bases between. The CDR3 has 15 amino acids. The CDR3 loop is CASSGALTKGETQYF. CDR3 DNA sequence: TGTGCCAGCAGTGGGGCGCTAACTAAGGGAGAGACCCAGTACTTC.

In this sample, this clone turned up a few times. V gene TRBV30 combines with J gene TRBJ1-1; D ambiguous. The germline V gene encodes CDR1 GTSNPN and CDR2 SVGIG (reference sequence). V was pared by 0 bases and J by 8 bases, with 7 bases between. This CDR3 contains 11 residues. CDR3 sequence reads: CAWSVGEEAFF. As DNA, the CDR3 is TGTGCCTGGAGTGTCGGGGAAGAAGCTTTCTTT.

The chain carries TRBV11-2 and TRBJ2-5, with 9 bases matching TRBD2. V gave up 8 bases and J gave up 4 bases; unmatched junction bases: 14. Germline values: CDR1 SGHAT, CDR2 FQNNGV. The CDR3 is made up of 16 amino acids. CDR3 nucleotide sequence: TGTGCCAGCCTTCCGTTTGGAAGCGGGGGGTCAGAGACCCAGTACTTC. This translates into CASLPFGSGGSETQYF.

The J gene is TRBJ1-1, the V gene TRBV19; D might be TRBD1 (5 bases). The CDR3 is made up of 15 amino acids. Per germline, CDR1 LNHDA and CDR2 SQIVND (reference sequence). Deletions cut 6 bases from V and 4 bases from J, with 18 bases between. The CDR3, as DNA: TGTGCCAGTAGCGGGGGTGGGGAGATCGGCACTGAAGCTTTCTTT. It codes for CASSGGGEIGTEAFF. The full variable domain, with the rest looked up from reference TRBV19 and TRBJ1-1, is DGGITQSPKYLFRKEGQNVTLSCEQNLNHDAMYWYRQDPGQGLRLIYYSQIVNDFQKGDIAEGYSVSREKKESFPLTVTSAQKNPTAFYLCASSGGGEIGTEAFFGQGTRLTVV.